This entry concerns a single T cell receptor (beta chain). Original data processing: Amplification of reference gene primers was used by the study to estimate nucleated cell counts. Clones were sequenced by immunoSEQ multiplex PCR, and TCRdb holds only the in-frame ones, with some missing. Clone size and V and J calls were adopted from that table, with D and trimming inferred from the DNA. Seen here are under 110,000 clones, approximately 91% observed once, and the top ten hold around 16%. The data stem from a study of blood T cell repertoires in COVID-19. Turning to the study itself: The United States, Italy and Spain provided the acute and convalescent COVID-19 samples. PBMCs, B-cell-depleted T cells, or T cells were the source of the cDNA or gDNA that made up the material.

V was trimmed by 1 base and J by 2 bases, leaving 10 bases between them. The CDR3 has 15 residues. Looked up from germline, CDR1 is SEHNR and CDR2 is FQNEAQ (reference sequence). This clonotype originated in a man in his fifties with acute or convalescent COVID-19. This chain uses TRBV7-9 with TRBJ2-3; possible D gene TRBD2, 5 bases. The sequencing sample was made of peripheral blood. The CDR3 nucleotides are TGTGCCAGCAGCTTAGTAAGGGAGTACACAGATACGCAGTATTTT. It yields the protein CASSLVREYTDTQYF. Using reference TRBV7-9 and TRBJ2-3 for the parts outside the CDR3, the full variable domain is DTGVSQNPRHKITKRGQNVTFRCDPISEHNRLYWYRQTLGQGPEFLTYFQNEAQLEKSRLLSDRFSAERPKGSFSTLEIQRTEQGDSAMYLCASSLVREYTDTQYFGPGTRLTVL.